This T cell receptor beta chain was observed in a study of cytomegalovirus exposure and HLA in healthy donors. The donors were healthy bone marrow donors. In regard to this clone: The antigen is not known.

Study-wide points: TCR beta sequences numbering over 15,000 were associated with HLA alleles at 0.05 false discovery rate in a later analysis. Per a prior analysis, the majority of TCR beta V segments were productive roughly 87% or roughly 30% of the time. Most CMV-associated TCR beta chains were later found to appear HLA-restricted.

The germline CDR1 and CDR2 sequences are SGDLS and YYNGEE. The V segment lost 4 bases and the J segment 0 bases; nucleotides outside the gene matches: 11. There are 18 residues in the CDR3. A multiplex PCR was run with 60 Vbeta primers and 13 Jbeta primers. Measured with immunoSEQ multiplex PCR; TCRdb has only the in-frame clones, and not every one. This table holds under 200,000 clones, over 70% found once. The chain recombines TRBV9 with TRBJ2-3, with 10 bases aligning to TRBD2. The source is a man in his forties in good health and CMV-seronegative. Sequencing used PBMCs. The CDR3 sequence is CASSSGTSAFSSTDTQYF. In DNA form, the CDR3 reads TGTGCCAGCAGCTCAGGGACTAGCGCCTTCTCTAGCACAGATACGCAGTATTTT.